Presented here are 25 T cell receptor beta chains from one specimen sequenced in a study of T-cell memory formation after mild COVID-19. Via MiXCR, TCRdb re-called the 5' RACE reads, giving one row per CDR3 protein. The table has roughly 250,000 distinct CDR3 sequences, about 15% seen once; the top ten hold approximately 3.5%. The source material was PBMCs or a T cell subset sorted from them (not recorded which). These receptor sequences come from a man aged 18 to 30 who had mild COVID-19 (a few samples of this study predate the infection). Cell type and time point are not known.

The table lists this clonotype with a few counts. The rearrangement links TRBV7-2 to TRBJ2-3; 9 positions match TRBD1. V dropped 5 bases and J dropped 5; count of bases not matched to a gene: 8. Germline CDR1 SGHTA, CDR2 FQGNSA. This CDR3 has 15 amino acids. In DNA, the CDR3 is TGTGCCAGCAGCCCCACCGGGACAGGGAGAGATACGCAGTATTTT. It encodes CASSPTGTGRDTQYF.

This clonotype was observed a handful of times. The chain uses TRBV7-2 and TRBJ2-7; the D gene is possibly TRBD2 (6 bases). Per the germline V gene, CDR1 is SGHTA and CDR2 is FQGNSA. The CDR3 runs to 14 residues. The ends were cut back, 6 bases at V and 5 bases at J, with 17 bases in the middle. CDR3 bases: TGTGCCAGCAGTACTGGATCGGGGGTCGACGAGCAGTACTTC. Its protein product is CASSTGSGVDEQYF.

The V call is TRBV24-1, the J call TRBJ2-7, with unresolved D. Germline V lookup: CDR1 KGHDR, CDR2 SFDVKD. The V and J ends lost 5 bases and 6 bases respectively, with 13 bases between them. This CDR3 has 13 amino acids. The CDR3 reads CATSGQLLAEQYF. CDR3 DNA sequence: TGTGCCACCAGTGGGCAGCTCCTGGCCGAGCAGTACTTC.

In this sample, this clonotype turned up a few times. The chain has TRBV28 and TRBJ2-7; TRBD2 aligns across 8 bases. J gave up 3 bases and V 4 bases, and 11 bases lay outside the gene matches. Germline CDR1 is MDHEN and CDR2 is SYDVKM. The CDR3 is 16 residues long. CDR3 sequence reads: CASSSRGSGAVYEQYV. For the CDR3, the DNA is TGTGCCAGCAGTTCCCGGGGTAGCGGGGCTGTCTACGAGCAGTACGTC.

The sample holds a few counts of this clonotype. The chain couples TRBV6-2 or TRBV6-3 to TRBJ2-3; the D is unclear. This CDR3 has 16 residues. Looked up from germline, CDR1 is MNHEY and CDR2 is SVGEGT. Trimming stripped 6 bases from V and 3 bases from J, with 19 bases between. CDR3 protein: CASRETGSRLTDTQYF. In DNA, the CDR3 is TGTGCCAGCAGAGAAACCGGGTCCCGCTTAACAGATACGCAGTATTTT.

V gene TRBV7-2 combines with J gene TRBJ1-5; D remains unclear. Per germline, CDR1 SGHTA and CDR2 FQGNSA. Trimming removed 2 bases from V and 5 bases from J, with 10 bases in between. The CDR3 totals 14 residues. The CDR3 region is CASSLSPGYQPQHF. The CDR3 DNA sequence: TGTGCCAGCAGCTTATCGCCCGGGTATCAGCCCCAGCATTTT.

The rearrangement uses TRBV6-1 and TRBJ2-5, with no clear D. V was shortened by 0 bases and J by 5 bases, with 10 bases between the two germline ends. Germline V gives CDR1 MNHNS, CDR2 SASEGT. This CDR3 contains 14 residues. The CDR3 DNA reads as TGTGCCAGCAGTGAAGCGCAAGGGCGTGAGACCCAGTACTTC. The encoded protein is CASSEAQGRETQYF.

This clonotype was observed a handful of times. The V and J genes are TRBV20-1 and TRBJ1-6, with 7 bases that match TRBD1. Germline V CDR1 and CDR2: DFQATT, SNEGSKA (reference sequence). CDR3 length equals 14 residues. After removal of 4 bases from V and 7 bases from J, the junction contained 7 bases not matched to a gene. CDR3 sequence reads: CSATSTGPNSPLHF. The CDR3 region has the DNA TGCAGTGCTACTTCGACAGGGCCAAATTCACCCCTCCACTTT.

This clonotype was seen only a few times. The chain joins TRBV7-9 to TRBJ2-7; D possibly matches TRBD1 or TRBD2 (5 bases each). The germline V gene encodes CDR1 SEHNR and CDR2 FQNEAQ (reference sequence). Trimming cost V 5 bases and J 3 bases, with 11 bases left between them. The CDR3 runs 13 residues. The CDR3 is CASSTGRSYEQYF. The DNA of the CDR3 is TGTGCCAGCAGCACGGGACGGAGCTACGAGCAGTACTTC.

The chain employs TRBV2 and TRBJ1-1, with D hard to call. The length of the CDR3 is 12 residues. The ends were cut back, 6 bases at V and 1 base at J, with 6 bases in the middle. The germline gives CDR1 SNHLY, CDR2 FYNNEI. CDR3 coding DNA: TGTGCCAGCAGCACAGAGAACACTGAAGCTTTCTTT. It is translated as CASSTENTEAFF.

This clonotype came up a few times. The J gene is TRBJ1-3, the V gene TRBV7-9, with TRBD1 matching 8 bases. This CDR3 is built from 20 residues. CDR1 and CDR2 from the germline V gene are SEHNR and FQNEAQ (reference sequence). V shed 3 bases, J shed 0 bases, and the junction held 16 bases outside the gene matches. This chain's CDR3 is CASSFSPTGARTTSGNTIYF. CDR3 nucleotide sequence: TGTGCCAGCAGCTTTTCTCCGACAGGGGCCCGAACCACCTCTGGAAACACCATATATTTT.

This clonotype was counted only a few times. In DNA, the CDR3 is TGTGCCAGCAGCGCCCCGCGGAATGAGCAGTTCTTC. It specifies CASSAPRNEQFF. This chain joins TRBV9 and TRBJ2-1, with unresolved D. V was trimmed by 3 bases and J by 7 bases, leaving 8 bases between them. Germline V gene lookup returns CDR1 SGDLS and CDR2 YYNGEE. The CDR3 has 12 residues.

This clonotype has a count of ten or more. The chain recombines TRBV5-1 with TRBJ2-3; the match to TRBD2 covers 8 bases. The V and J ends lost 2 bases and 4 bases, in that order; junction bases with no gene match: 0. This CDR3 spans 13 amino acids. Germline V CDR1 and CDR2: SGHRS, YFSETQ. The DNA of the CDR3 is TGCGCCAGCAGCTTTAGCGGGGCAGATACGCAGTATTTT. As protein: CASSFSGADTQYF.

The CDR3 reads CASSLGSLSANTGELFF. Here the CDR3 DNA reads TGTGCCAGCAGTTTGGGGTCCTTAAGCGCGAACACCGGGGAGCTGTTTTTT. This chain connects TRBV12-3 or TRBV12-4 to TRBJ2-2; D not resolved. V was shortened by 3 bases and J by 0 bases, with 14 bases between the two germline ends. The CDR3 has 17 residues.

This clonotype was seen a few times. This sequence joins TRBV5-1 and TRBJ1-3, with D uncertain. V lost 0 bases, J lost 4 bases, and 14 bases lay in between. Germline CDR1 SGHRS, CDR2 YFSETQ. CDR3 length: 16 amino acids. The CDR3, as DNA: TGCGCCAGCAGCTTGGGACGGACGGCAGACGGAAACACCATATATTTT. Translating it yields CASSLGRTADGNTIYF.

This chain joins TRBV10-3 and TRBJ1-2, with D maybe TRBD1 (6 bases). Germline V gene sequence: CDR1 ENHRY, CDR2 SYGVKD. The CDR3 runs 12 residues. Trimming pared 11 bases from V and 3 bases from J, leaving 13 bases between. CDR3 protein: CAARRGDYGYTF. CDR3 nucleotide sequence: TGTGCCGCCCGGAGGGGGGACTATGGCTACACCTTC.

The chain carries TRBV7-8 and TRBJ2-5, with TRBD2 matching 9 bases. The trim removed 5 bases at V and 0 bases at J, leaving 13 bases unmatched. The germline V gene has CDR1 SGHVS and CDR2 FQNEAQ. The CDR3 consists of 18 residues. The CDR3 here is CASSPLLASGVYQETQYF. CDR3 bases: TGTGCCAGCAGCCCCCTCCTGGCTAGCGGGGTGTACCAAGAGACCCAGTACTTC.

The genes are TRBV6-1 and TRBJ1-1; 10 bases map to TRBD1. Trimming cost V 8 bases and J 2 bases; bases outside gene matches: 2. This CDR3 comprises 13 residues. Per germline, CDR1 MNHNS and CDR2 SASEGT. In DNA form, the CDR3 reads TGTGCCAGCGGGACAGGGGTTAACACTGAAGCTTTCTTT. Translation gives CASGTGVNTEAFF.

The rearrangement links TRBV20-1 to TRBJ2-7, with unresolved D. Trimming cost V 5 bases and J 2 bases, with 13 bases left between them. Germline V gene sequence: CDR1 DFQATT, CDR2 SNEGSKA (reference sequence). The CDR3 runs 13 residues. The CDR3 nucleotides read TGCAGTGCTTCTGGGCAGGATGCCTACGAGCAGTACTTC. Protein sequence: CSASGQDAYEQYF.

This clonotype was observed many times. This chain joins TRBV7-9 and TRBJ2-7; 7 bases are a match to TRBD1. Germline lookup yields CDR1 SEHNR and CDR2 FQNEAQ (reference sequence). The V gene end was trimmed by 5 bases and the J gene end by 7 bases; junction bases not matched to a gene: 8. The CDR3 extends over 13 amino acids. The CDR3 DNA is TGTGCCAGCAGCACCGGGACAGCTCTTGAGCAGTACGTC. Translated: CASSTGTALEQYV.

This chain connects TRBV11-2 to TRBJ2-7, with TRBD1 as a possible D gene (6 bases). CDR1 SGHAT and CDR2 FQNNGV come from the germline V gene. Between the trimmed V and J ends, which lost 3 bases and 3 bases, there was a span of 9 bases. The CDR3 consists of 13 residues. The CDR3 DNA is TGTGCCAGCAGCTTTACAGGGAACTACGAGCAGTACTTC. It specifies CASSFTGNYEQYF.

The V call is TRBV29-1, the J call TRBJ2-1; 8 bases map to TRBD2. In germline, CDR1 is SQVTM, CDR2 ANQGSEA. The ends lost 4 bases at V and 3 bases at J; junction bases unmatched: 5. This CDR3 region has 14 residues. The CDR3 here is CSVVWRGDYNEQFF. The CDR3 DNA follows: TGCAGCGTTGTTTGGCGGGGGGACTACAATGAGCAGTTCTTC.

This clonotype has more than one count but fewer than ten. This rearrangement joins TRBV5-6 to TRBJ1-4; D is undetermined. CDR1 SGHDT and CDR2 YYEEEE come from the germline V gene. Trimming stripped 5 bases from V and 1 base from J, with 12 bases between. CDR3 size: 15 residues. The CDR3 here is CASSSSGGTNEKLFF. CDR3 nucleotides: TGTGCCAGCAGTTCGTCGGGCGGAACTAATGAAAAACTGTTTTTT. Variable domain in full (rest from reference TRBV5-6 and TRBJ1-4): DAGVTQSPTHLIKTRGQQVTLRCSPKSGHDTVSWYQQALGQGPQFIFQYYEEEERQRGNFPDRFSGHQFPNYSSELNVNALLLGDSALYLCASSSSGGTNEKLFFGSGTQLSVL.

This clonotype was picked up one time. The V gene is TRBV6-2 or TRBV6-3, the J gene TRBJ1-2, with D unresolved. Trimming left V 0 bases short and J 7 bases short, with 15 bases between. This CDR3 spans 15 amino acids. Germline CDR1 reads MNHEY; CDR2 reads SVGEGT. The CDR3 reads CASSYSRASSVGYTF. CDR3 in DNA: TGTGCCAGCAGTTACTCTCGGGCCTCAAGCGTTGGCTACACCTTC.

The genes are TRBV6-2 or TRBV6-3 and TRBJ2-6; no clear D. This CDR3 comprises 14 residues. The V end lost 11 bases, the J end lost 0 bases, and 11 bases lay between the germline ends. Germline lookup yields CDR1 MNHEY and CDR2 SVGEGT. The CDR3 bases are TGTGCCGGGTCCGCTAGCTCTGGGGCCAACGTCCTGACTTTC. This gives the protein CAGSASSGANVLTF.